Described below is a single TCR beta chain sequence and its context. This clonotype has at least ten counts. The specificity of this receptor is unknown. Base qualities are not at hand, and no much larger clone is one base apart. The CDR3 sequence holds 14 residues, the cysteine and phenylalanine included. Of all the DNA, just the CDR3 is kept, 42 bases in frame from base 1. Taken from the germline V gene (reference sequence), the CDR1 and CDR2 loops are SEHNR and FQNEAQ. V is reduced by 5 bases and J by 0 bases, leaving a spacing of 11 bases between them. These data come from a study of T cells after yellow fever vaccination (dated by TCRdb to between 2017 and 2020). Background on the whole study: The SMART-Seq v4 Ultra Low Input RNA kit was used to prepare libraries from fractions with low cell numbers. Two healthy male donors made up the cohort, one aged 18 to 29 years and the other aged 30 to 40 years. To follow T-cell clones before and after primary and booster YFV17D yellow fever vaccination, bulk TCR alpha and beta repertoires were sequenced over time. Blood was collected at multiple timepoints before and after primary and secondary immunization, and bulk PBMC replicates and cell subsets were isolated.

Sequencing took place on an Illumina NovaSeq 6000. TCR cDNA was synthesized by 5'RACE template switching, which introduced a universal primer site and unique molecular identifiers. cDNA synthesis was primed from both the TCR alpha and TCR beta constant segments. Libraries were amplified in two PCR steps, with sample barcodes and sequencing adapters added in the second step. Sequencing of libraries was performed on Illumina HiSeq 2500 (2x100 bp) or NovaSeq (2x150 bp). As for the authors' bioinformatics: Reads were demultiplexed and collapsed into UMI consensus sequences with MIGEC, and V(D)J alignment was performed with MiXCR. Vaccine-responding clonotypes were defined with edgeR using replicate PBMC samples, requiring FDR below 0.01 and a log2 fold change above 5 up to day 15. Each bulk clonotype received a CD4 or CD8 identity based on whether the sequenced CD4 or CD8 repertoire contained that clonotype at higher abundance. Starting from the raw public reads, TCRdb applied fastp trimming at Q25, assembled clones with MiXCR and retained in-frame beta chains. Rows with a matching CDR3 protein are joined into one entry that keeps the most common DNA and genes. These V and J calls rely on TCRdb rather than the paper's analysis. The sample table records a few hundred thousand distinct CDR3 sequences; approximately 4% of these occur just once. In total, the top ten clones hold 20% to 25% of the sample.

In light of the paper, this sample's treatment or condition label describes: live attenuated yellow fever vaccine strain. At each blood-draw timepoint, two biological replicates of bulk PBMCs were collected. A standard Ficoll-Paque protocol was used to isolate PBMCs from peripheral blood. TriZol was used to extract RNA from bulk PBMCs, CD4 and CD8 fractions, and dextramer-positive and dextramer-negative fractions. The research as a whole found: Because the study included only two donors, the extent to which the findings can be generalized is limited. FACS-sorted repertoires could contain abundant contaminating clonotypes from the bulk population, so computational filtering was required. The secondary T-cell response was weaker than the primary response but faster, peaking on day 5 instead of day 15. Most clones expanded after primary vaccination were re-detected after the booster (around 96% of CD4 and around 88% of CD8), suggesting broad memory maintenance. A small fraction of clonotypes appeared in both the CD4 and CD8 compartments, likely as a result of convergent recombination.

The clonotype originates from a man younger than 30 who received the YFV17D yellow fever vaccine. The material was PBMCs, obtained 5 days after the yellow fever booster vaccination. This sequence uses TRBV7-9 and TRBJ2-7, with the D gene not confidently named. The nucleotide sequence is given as TGTGCCAGCAGCCCTCTGGAATTCTCCTACGAGCAGTACTTC. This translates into CASSPLEFSYEQYF. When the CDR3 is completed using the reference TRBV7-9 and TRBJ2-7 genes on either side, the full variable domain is DTGVSQNPRHKITKRGQNVTFRCDPISEHNRLYWYRQTLGQGPEFLTYFQNEAQLEKSRLLSDRFSAERPKGSFSTLEIQRTEQGDSAMYLCASSPLEFSYEQYFGPGTRLTVT.